This paragraph reports one TCR beta chain. The data derive from a study of blood T cell repertoires in COVID-19. At the level of the study: COVID-19 samples collected from the United States, Italy and Spain covered acute and convalescent phases. From T cells, B-cell-depleted T cells, or PBMCs came the material, which was cDNA or gDNA.

Patients of the Seattle cohort, enrolled during active infection, were followed longitudinally. V dropped 5 bases and J dropped 0 bases, with 26 bases sitting between them. Germline V gene lookup returns CDR1 LNHDA and CDR2 SQIVND (reference sequence). The CDR3 covers 20 residues. In the source study's methods: From reference gene primer amplification, estimates of nucleated cell counts were derived. Clones were read by immunoSEQ multiplex PCR, and TCRdb kept only the in-frame ones, dropping some. V, J and clone size are taken as reported in that table, and D and trimming were inferred from the DNA itself. The sample records around 300,000 clones, approximately 88% being singletons.

The sequenced material came from peripheral blood. The chain has TRBV19 and TRBJ1-5; D might be TRBD1 (6 bases). This TCR was recovered from a woman between 25 and 40 years old with COVID-19, enrolled during active disease. The CDR3 region is CASSGLTQGTVTYSNQPQHF. The CDR3 DNA reads TGTGCCAGTAGTGGACTCACACAGGGTACTGTAACTTATAGCAATCAGCCCCAGCATTTT.